This is a list of T cell receptor beta chains from one sample in a study of tumor-infiltrating lymphocytes in primary liver carcinoma. MiXCR, run by TCRdb on the multiplex PCR reads, gives a single entry per CDR3 protein. The profile shows about 300,000 distinct CDR3 sequences, around three fifths of them singletons. The sample was peripheral blood. The receptors were sampled from a middle-aged man with primary liver carcinoma and hepatitis B virus infection. CDR3s include the opening cysteine and the closing phenylalanine or tryptophan. A D gene is named only where the DNA matches it firmly. Not every row has a clone size; where given, it reads once, few, many or a size class.

TRBV30	.	TRBJ1-1	TRBD1	CAWSVTGGRTEAFF	TGTGCCTGGAGTGTTACAGGGGGACGCACTGAAGCTTTCTTT
TRBV10-3	many	TRBJ2-3	TRBD2	CAIRGLAGDPWFF	TGTGCCATCAGAGGACTAGCGGGAGATCCATGGTTCTTT
TRBV6-6	.	TRBJ2-5	.	CASSYLGGGQEAQYF	TGTGCCAGCAGTTACTTGGGTGGAGGACAAGAGGCCCAATACTTC
TRBV11-1	.	TRBJ2-4	.	CASSLPGTGGTKNIQYF	TGTGCCAGTAGCCTTCCCGGGACTGGCGGGACCAAAAACATTCAGTACTTC
TRBV28	.	TRBJ2-2	TRBD1	CASRTTQGKLNTGELFF	TGTGCCAGCAGGACCACACAGGGGAAATTGAACACCGGGGAGCTGTTTTTT
TRBV6-5	many	TRBJ2-1	TRBD2	CASSLAAYNEQFF	TGTGCCAGCAGCCTAGCGGCCTACAATGAGCAGTTCTTC
TRBV7-8	.	TRBJ1-6	.	CASSLPPHGTLNSPIHF	TGTGCCAGCAGCTTACCCCCTCACGGGACCCTTAATTCACCCATCCACTTT
TRBV4-2	once	TRBJ2-7	.	CASSQAAIGVSYEQYF	TGTGCCAGCAGCCAAGCGGCTATCGGGGTTTCCTACGAGCAGTACTTC
TRBV11-2	.	TRBJ2-3	.	CASSYESRGGDTQYF	TGTGCCAGCAGCTACGAGAGCAGGGGAGGAGATACGCAGTATTTT
TRBV28	.	TRBJ2-7	.	CASSSPREGDEQYF	TGTGCCAGCAGTTCCCCCAGGGAGGGGGACGAGCAGTACTTC
TRBV7-9	.	TRBJ2-2	TRBD1	CASSWGQGAGELFF	TGTGCCAGCAGCTGGGGACAGGGGGCCGGGGAGCTGTTTTTT
TRBV6-2/TRBV6-3	many	TRBJ2-7	TRBD2	CASSSERESRYEQYF	TGTGCCAGCAGTTCCGAGCGGGAGTCGCGATACGAGCAGTACTTC
TRBV4-1	.	TRBJ1-3	.	CASSQGLIQASSGNTIYF	TGCGCCAGCAGCCAAGGTTTAATACAAGCCTCCTCTGGAAACACCATATATTTT
TRBV5-1	.	TRBJ2-7	TRBD2	CASSPTSGGAYEQYF	TGCGCCAGCAGCCCTACTAGCGGAGGGGCCTACGAGCAGTACTTC
TRBV11-1	once	TRBJ2-7	TRBD2	CANSPGTSEIYEQYF	TGTGCCAACAGCCCCGGGACTAGCGAAATCTACGAGCAGTATTTC
TRBV11-3	large	TRBJ1-5	.	CASSLDLGVAQPQHF	TGTGCCAGCAGCTTAGATCTGGGGGTGGCTCAGCCCCAGCATTTT
TRBV10-2	.	TRBJ2-5	.	CACRFVGETQYF	TGCGCCTGCCGATTTGTAGGGGAGACCCAGTACTTC
TRBV12-3/TRBV12-4	many	TRBJ1-1	.	CASSLRMGHMNTEAFF	TGTGCCAGCAGTTTACGGATGGGACACATGAACACTGAAGCTTTCTTT
TRBV6-1	.	TRBJ1-1	.	CASSQTQPGTEAFF	TGTGCCAGCAGTCAAACACAACCGGGGACTGAAGCCTTCTTT
TRBV25-1	.	TRBJ2-1	.	CASNEGRQSSYNEQFF	TGTGCCAGCAATGAGGGGCGTCAGAGCTCCTACAATGAGCAGTTCTTC
TRBV29-1	once	TRBJ1-1	.	CSIESSFTGPNTKAFF	TGCAGCATAGAGAGTTCTTTTACAGGGCCTAACACTAAAGCTTTCTTT
TRBV10-3	once	TRBJ2-3	TRBD1	CASAGDRSTDTQYF	TGTGCCTCCGCCGGGGACAGGAGCACAGATACGCAGTATTTT
TRBV13	few	TRBJ2-7	.	CASSPRAYEQYF	TGTGCCAGCAGCCCCCGGGCCTACGAGCAGTACTTC
TRBV11-3	.	TRBJ2-1	TRBD1	CANSLGQAYNGQFF	TGTGCCAACAGCTTAGGACAGGCCTACAATGGGCAGTTCTTC
TRBV27	.	TRBJ2-7	.	CASSIEQGGYEQYF	TGTGCCAGCAGTATCGAACAGGGAGGATACGAGCAGTACTTC